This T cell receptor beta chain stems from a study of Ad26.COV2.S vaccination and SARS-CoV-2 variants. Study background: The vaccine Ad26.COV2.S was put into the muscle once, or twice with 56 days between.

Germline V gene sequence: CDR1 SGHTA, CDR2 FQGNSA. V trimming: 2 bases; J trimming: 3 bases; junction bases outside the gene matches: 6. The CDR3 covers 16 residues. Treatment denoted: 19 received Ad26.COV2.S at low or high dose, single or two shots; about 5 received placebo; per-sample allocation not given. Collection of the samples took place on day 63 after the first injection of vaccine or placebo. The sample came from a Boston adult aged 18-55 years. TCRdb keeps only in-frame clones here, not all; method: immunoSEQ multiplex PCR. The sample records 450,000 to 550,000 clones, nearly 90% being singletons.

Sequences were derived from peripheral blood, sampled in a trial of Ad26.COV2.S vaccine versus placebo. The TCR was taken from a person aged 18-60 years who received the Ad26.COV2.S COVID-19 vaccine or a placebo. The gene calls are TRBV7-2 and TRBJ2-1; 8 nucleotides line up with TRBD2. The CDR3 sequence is CASSLIKTSGYNEQFF. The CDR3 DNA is TGTGCCAGCAGCTTAATTAAAACTAGCGGCTACAATGAGCAGTTCTTC.